These T cell receptor beta chains were read from a single sample in a study of Ad26.COV2.S vaccination and SARS-CoV-2 variants. The method was immunoSEQ multiplex PCR; TCRdb's version includes in-frame clones alone and lacks a portion of them. The table includes around 300,000 clones, almost 90% detected once. Here the sequenced sample was peripheral blood, taken in a trial of Ad26.COV2.S vaccine versus placebo. All receptors derive from a person aged 18-65 years who received the Ad26.COV2.S COVID-19 vaccine or a placebo. CDR3s include the opening cysteine and the closing phenylalanine or tryptophan. Fields, in order: D gene, V gene, J gene, clone size, CDR3 protein, CDR3 DNA. D genes are given only for firm matches. Expanded clones are given a class, and other clones once, few, many or no size at all.

NA	TRBV4-3	TRBJ1-1	NA	CASSQDRGPYTEAFF	TGCGCCAGCAGCCAAGATAGGGGACCATACACTGAAGCTTTCTTT
TRBD1	TRBV4-3	TRBJ1-2	NA	CASSQLFRDRGLQNYGYTF	TGCGCCAGCAGCCAGCTGTTCCGGGACAGGGGGCTCCAAAACTATGGCTACACCTTC
NA	TRBV25-1	TRBJ1-3	NA	CASTRAGNTIYF	TGTGCCAGCACAAGGGCTGGAAACACCATATATTTT
TRBD1	TRBV5-1	TRBJ2-2	NA	CASSRDSYTGELFF	TGCGCCAGCTCACGGGACAGTTACACCGGGGAGCTGTTTTTT
TRBD1	TRBV6-5	TRBJ1-5	NA	CASNFGQGVKQPQHF	TGTGCCAGCAACTTCGGACAGGGGGTGAAGCAGCCCCAGCATTTT
TRBD1	TRBV4-3	TRBJ1-2	NA	CASSQVGTGNGYTF	TGCGCCAGCAGCCAAGTGGGGACAGGGAACGGCTACACCTTC
NA	TRBV6-6	TRBJ1-1	NA	CASSYLPGRNTEAFF	TGTGCCAGCAGTTATTTACCCGGGCGGAACACTGAAGCTTTCTTT
TRBD2	TRBV5-1	TRBJ2-7	NA	CASSSSGGQSYEQYF	TGCGCCAGCAGCTCTAGCGGGGGCCAATCCTACGAGCAGTACTTC
NA	TRBV27	TRBJ1-1	NA	CASSLTADTEAFF	TGTGCCAGCAGTTTAACCGCCGACACTGAAGCTTTCTTT
NA	TRBV4-1	TRBJ2-7	NA	CASSPRRGLEEQYF	TGCGCCAGCAGCCCGCGACGAGGTTTGGAAGAGCAGTACTTC
NA	TRBV27	TRBJ1-2	NA	CASSGSRWAGGGYTF	TGTGCCAGCAGTGGATCCCGCTGGGCTGGGGGCGGCTACACCTTC
NA	TRBV6-4	TRBJ1-1	NA	CASSEAPGKVEAFF	TGTGCCAGCAGTGAAGCGCCAGGGAAGGTTGAAGCTTTCTTT
NA	TRBV19	TRBJ1-2	NA	CASSTMTRTNYGYTF	TGTGCCAGTAGTACAATGACACGGACTAACTATGGCTACACCTTC
TRBD1	TRBV18	TRBJ2-1	NA	CASSLGSGQGYNEQFF	TGTGCCAGCTCACTGGGGAGTGGACAGGGCTACAATGAGCAGTTCTTC
NA	TRBV24-1	TRBJ2-7	NA	CATSDFWTRGSYEQYF	TGTGCCACCAGTGATTTCTGGACCCGAGGCTCCTACGAGCAGTACTTC
NA	TRBV11-2	TRBJ2-2	NA	CASSLAGLNTGELFF	TGTGCCAGCAGCTTAGCCGGGTTGAACACCGGGGAGCTGTTTTTT
TRBD1	TRBV11-3	TRBJ2-3	NA	CASSPGQGTTSTDTQYF	TGTGCCAGCAGCCCAGGACAGGGGACTACTAGCACAGATACGCAGTATTTT
NA	TRBV4-1	TRBJ2-7	NA	CASSQRGLGGRSYEQYF	TGCGCCAGCAGCCAACGAGGTTTAGGAGGAAGAAGCTACGAGCAGTACTTC
TRBD2	TRBV12-3/TRBV12-4	TRBJ2-1	NA	CASTKLALEQFF	TGTGCCAGCACCAAACTAGCGCTGGAGCAGTTCTTC
NA	TRBV12-3/TRBV12-4	TRBJ1-2	NA	CASSPGAFYGYTF	TGTGCCAGCAGTCCCGGGGCGTTCTATGGCTACACCTTC
NA	TRBV25-1	TRBJ2-5	NA	CASSDPLDTQYF	TGTGCCAGCAGTGACCCACTAGACACCCAGTACTTC
NA	TRBV5-4	TRBJ2-2	NA	CASSPSGLLNTGELFF	TGTGCCAGCAGTCCCTCGGGACTCTTGAACACCGGGGAGCTGTTTTTT
NA	TRBV6-5	TRBJ1-5	NA	CASSLGRQVLEPQHF	TGTGCCAGCAGCCTGGGGCGACAGGTTTTGGAGCCCCAGCATTTT
NA	TRBV18	TRBJ1-1	NA	CATNTNRGDTEAFF	TGTGCCACCAATACCAATCGGGGGGACACTGAAGCTTTCTTT
NA	TRBV2	TRBJ2-1	NA	CASSDPRGGATYNEQFF	TGTGCCAGCAGTGACCCTCGAGGGGGGGCCACCTACAATGAGCAGTTCTTC
TRBD1	TRBV4-1	TRBJ2-7	NA	CASSQGTVSYEQYF	TGCGCCAGCAGCCAGGGGACAGTTTCCTACGAGCAGTACTTC
NA	TRBV7-9	TRBJ2-1	once	CASSLEVGANEQFF	TGTGCCAGCAGCTTAGAGGTCGGGGCCAATGAGCAGTTCTTC
TRBD1	TRBV5-4	TRBJ1-1	once	CASSLEVRVLTGEGATEAFF	TGTGCCAGCAGCTTGGAGGTGCGTGTCCTCACAGGAGAGGGGGCCACTGAAGCTTTCTTT
NA	TRBV5-8	TRBJ1-4	NA	CASSFLAGGLNEKLFF	TGTGCCAGCAGCTTCTTAGCGGGAGGACTTAATGAAAAACTGTTTTTT
NA	TRBV28	TRBJ2-5	NA	CATHRTIQQETQYF	TGTGCCACCCATAGGACTATCCAGCAGGAGACCCAGTACTTC
NA	TRBV12-3/TRBV12-4	TRBJ1-1	NA	CASSFLVNTEAFF	TGTGCCAGCAGTTTTCTGGTGAACACTGAAGCTTTCTTT
TRBD1	TRBV6-5	TRBJ1-1	NA	CASSDRVSPPTAFF	TGTGCCAGCAGCGACAGGGTTAGCCCCCCCACAGCTTTCTTT
NA	TRBV18	TRBJ2-1	NA	CASSPVRGSSYNEQFF	TGTGCCAGCTCACCCGTTCGGGGAAGCTCCTACAATGAGCAGTTCTTC
NA	TRBV28	TRBJ1-3	NA	CASSLLTASGNTIYF	TGTGCCAGCAGTTTATTAACGGCCTCTGGAAACACCATATATTTT
NA	TRBV6-2/TRBV6-3	TRBJ2-4	NA	CASSYIVVGGYGSAKNIQYF	TGTGCCAGCAGTTATATAGTTGTCGGGGGTTATGGTTCGGCCAAAAACATTCAGTACTTC
TRBD1	TRBV11-2	TRBJ2-3	NA	CASSQQGHPTDTQYF	TGTGCCAGCAGCCAACAGGGGCACCCCACAGATACGCAGTATTTT
NA	TRBV3-1/TRBV3-2	TRBJ2-7	NA	CASSQDRRGDYEQYF	TGTGCCAGCAGCCAAGATCGGAGGGGAGACTACGAGCAGTACTTC
NA	TRBV5-1	TRBJ2-7	NA	CASSGDSFKAKRYF	TGCGCCAGCAGCGGCGACAGTTTCAAGGCCAAACGGTACTTC
TRBD2	TRBV7-8	TRBJ2-5	NA	CASSLGALAGGTQETQYF	TGTGCCAGCAGCTTAGGGGCCCTAGCGGGGGGGACTCAAGAGACCCAGTACTTC
NA	TRBV12-3/TRBV12-4	TRBJ2-7	NA	CASSPNSYEQYF	TGTGCCAGCAGTCCAAACTCCTACGAGCAGTACTTC
TRBD1	TRBV7-9	TRBJ2-2	NA	CASSHPGGQGGGELFF	TGTGCCAGCAGCCACCCCGGCGGACAGGGGGGCGGGGAGCTGTTTTTT
NA	TRBV12-3/TRBV12-4	TRBJ1-1	NA	CASRPRVGTEAFF	TGTGCCAGCAGGCCCAGGGTAGGCACTGAAGCTTTCTTT
NA	TRBV5-4	TRBJ1-1	NA	CASSLGGEGEAFF	TGTGCCAGCAGCTTGGGAGGGGAGGGTGAAGCTTTCTTT
NA	TRBV7-2	TRBJ1-2	NA	CASSSNRVLFTF	TGTGCCAGCAGCTCTAACAGGGTTCTTTTCACCTTC
TRBD1	TRBV15	TRBJ2-2	once	CATSRSGTALAGELFF	TGTGCCACCAGCAGATCAGGGACAGCCCTCGCCGGGGAGCTGTTTTTT